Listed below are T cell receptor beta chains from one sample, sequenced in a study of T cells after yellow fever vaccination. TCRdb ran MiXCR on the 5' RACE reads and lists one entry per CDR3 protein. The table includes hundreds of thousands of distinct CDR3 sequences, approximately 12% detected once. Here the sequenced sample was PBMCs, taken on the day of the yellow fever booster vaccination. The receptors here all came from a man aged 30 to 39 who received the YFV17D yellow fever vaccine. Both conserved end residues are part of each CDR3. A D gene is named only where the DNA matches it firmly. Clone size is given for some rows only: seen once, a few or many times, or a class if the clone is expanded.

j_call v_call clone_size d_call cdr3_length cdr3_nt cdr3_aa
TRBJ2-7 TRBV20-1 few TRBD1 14 TGCAGTGCTAGTTTAGGGACAGATTCCTACGAGCAGTACTTC CSASLGTDSYEQYF
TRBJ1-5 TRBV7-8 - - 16 TGTGCCAGCAGCAAATCCCAACGGGGGGTCGGTCAGCCCCAGCATTTT CASSKSQRGVGQPQHF
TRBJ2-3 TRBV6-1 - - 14 TGTGCCAGCAGCCCCGACAGCCCCACAGATACGCAGTATTTT CASSPDSPTDTQYF
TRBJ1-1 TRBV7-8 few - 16 TGTGCCAGCAGCTGGGCCTTGGGGGCTTTGAACACTGAAGCTTTCTTT CASSWALGALNTEAFF
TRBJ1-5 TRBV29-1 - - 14 TGCAGCGTGAATCACAGGGTTGGCAATCAGCCCCAGCATTTT CSVNHRVGNQPQHF
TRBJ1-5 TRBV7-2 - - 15 TGTGCCAGCAGCTTACGGGGGGGACCAGGGCAGCCCCAGCATTTT CASSLRGGPGQPQHF
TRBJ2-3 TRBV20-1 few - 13 TGCAGTGCTAGTAAGCTCCCGGCAGATACGCAGTATTTT CSASKLPADTQYF
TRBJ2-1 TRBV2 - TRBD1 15 TGTGCCAGCACTCCCACCGGGACAGGGCTCAATGAGCAGTTCTTC CASTPTGTGLNEQFF
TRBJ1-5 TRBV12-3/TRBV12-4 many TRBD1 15 TGTGCCAGCAGTTTATTCGGACAGGGATATCAGCCCCAGCATTTT CASSLFGQGYQPQHF
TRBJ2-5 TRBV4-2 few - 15 TGTGCCAGCAGCCAAGTCTCCGGGACACAAGAGACCCAGTACTTC CASSQVSGTQETQYF
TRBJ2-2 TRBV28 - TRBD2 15 TGTGCCAGCATTATAGCGGGCCAGAACACCGGGGAGCTGTTTTTT CASIIAGQNTGELFF
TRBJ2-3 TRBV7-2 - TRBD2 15 TGTGCCAGCAGCTTCTATGGGGGGGGCACAGATACGCAGTATTTT CASSFYGGGTDTQYF